The next 27 T cell receptor beta chains were all read from a single sample in a study of lung T cells in sarcoidosis with Löfgren's syndrome. TCRdb used MiXCR to reprocess the reads, holding one entry per CDR3 protein. This table holds about 9,400 distinct CDR3 sequences, 15% to 20% found once. The sample consisted of CD4+ T cells from bronchoalveolar lavage. Receptor source: a human donor with sarcoidosis (Löfgren's syndrome or another form), or a control subject (not recorded which).

This clonotype ranks as medium-sized (0.01 to 0.1%). The chain employs TRBV2 and TRBJ2-3, with 9 bases that match TRBD1. Germline V gene sequence: CDR1 SNHLY, CDR2 FYNNEI. This CDR3 has 16 amino acids. The trim removed 6 bases at V and 0 bases at J, leaving 7 bases unmatched. The DNA for the CDR3 is TGTGCCAGCAGACCACAGGGGGCAGGGAGCACAGATACGCAGTATTTT. This sequence encodes CASRPQGAGSTDTQYF.

Note on this clonotype: At one boundary the junction diverges from the germline segment, which might be a read error. The chain has TRBV28 and TRBJ1-6; D call uncertain. Germline assignment: CDR1 MDHEN and CDR2 SYDVKM. The CDR3 has 15 residues. The CDR3 DNA reads TGTGCCAGCACCATAGCAAGGGAAGGGAGTTCACCCCTCCACTTC. It yields the protein CASTIAREGSSPLHF.

The table lists this clonotype with many counts. This sequence joins TRBV6-6 and TRBJ2-7; 8 bases match TRBD1. Germline V lookup: CDR1 MNHNY, CDR2 SVGAGI (reference sequence). The trim removed 0 bases at V and 2 bases at J, leaving 6 bases unmatched. The CDR3 has 16 amino acids. For the CDR3, the DNA is TGTGCCAGCAGTTACTCCTTCAGACAGGGGACCTACGAGCAGTACTTC. Translated: CASSYSFRQGTYEQYF.

Comments on this clonotype: The junction departs from germline at one end; a sequencing error may be responsible. The chain employs TRBV28 and TRBJ2-2, with D maybe TRBD1 (6 bases). Germline CDR1 is MDHEN and CDR2 is SYDVKM. This CDR3 has 15 residues. CDR3 sequence reads: CASRPGDLNTGEPFF. The CDR3 region has the DNA TGTGCCAGCAGACCAGGGGATTTGAACACTGGGGAGCCGTTTTTC.

The sample holds many counts of this clonotype. This chain links TRBV7-9 with TRBJ2-5; tentatively, D is TRBD1 (5 bases). From germline, CDR1 is SEHNR and CDR2 FQNEAQ (reference sequence). The V gene lost 5 bases and the J gene lost 0 bases, with 10 bases spanning the gap. There are 14 residues in the CDR3. The DNA for the CDR3 is TGTGCCAGCAGCCCCCCAGGGTACCAAGAGACCCAGTACTTC. Its translation is CASSPPGYQETQYF.

This clonotype has a count of ten or more. This sequence joins TRBV7-2 and TRBJ2-7; TRBD1 agrees at 10 bases. V gave up 3 bases and J gave up 5 bases; unmatched junction bases: 1. Germline values: CDR1 SGHTA, CDR2 FQGNSA. This CDR3 contains 13 residues. The DNA of the CDR3 is TGTGCCAGCAGCTTGGGGACAGGGGACGAGCAGTACTTC. It specifies CASSLGTGDEQYF.

This chain connects TRBV24-1 to TRBJ2-3; TRBD1 agrees at 8 bases. From germline, CDR1 is KGHDR and CDR2 SFDVKD. V shed 12 bases and J 1 base; nucleotides not matched to a gene: 5. The CDR3 covers 13 residues. The CDR3 sequence is CAASGGGTDTQYF. DNA of the CDR3: TGTGCCGCCTCAGGGGGCGGCACAGATACGCAGTATTTT.

The rearrangement uses TRBV20-1 and TRBJ2-5, with 7 bases fitting TRBD1. CDR3 length: 13 residues. Germline V lookup: CDR1 DFQATT, CDR2 SNEGSKA (reference sequence). The CDR3 nucleotides read TGCAGCGCTGGCAGGGGGATTCAAGAGACCCAGTACTTC. It yields the protein CSAGRGIQETQYF.

Of note for this clonotype: Likely a read error: the CDR3 ends without its conserved phenylalanine or tryptophan. V and J are TRBV11-3 and TRBJ2-3, with 7 bases aligning to TRBD2. J gave up 5 bases and V 6 bases, and 11 bases lay outside the gene matches. CDR1 SGHNT and CDR2 YENEEA come from the germline V gene. CDR3 length equals 15 residues. The CDR3 bases are TGTGCCAGCAGTAGGACTGGCGGGGGACTAGATACGCAGTATCTT. Protein sequence: CASSRTGGGLDTQYL.

This clonotype occurred a few times. The chain carries TRBV5-6 and TRBJ2-2, with D perhaps TRBD1 (6 bases). Trimming stripped 0 bases from V and 6 bases from J, with 21 bases between. The CDR3 has 18 residues. CDR1 and CDR2 (germline): SGHDT, YYEEEE. CDR3 DNA: TGTGCCAGCAGCTTGGCCTCTTTCAGGGGCGAGAGGTCCGGGGAGCTGTTTTTT. This sequence encodes CASSLASFRGERSGELFF. Variable domain in full (rest from reference TRBV5-6 and TRBJ2-2): DAGVTQSPTHLIKTRGQQVTLRCSPKSGHDTVSWYQQALGQGPQFIFQYYEEEERQRGNFPDRFSGHQFPNYSSELNVNALLLGDSALYLCASSLASFRGERSGELFFGEGSRLTVL.

For the CDR3, the DNA is TGTGCCAGCAGCTCACTGGGCCCTGGCACAGATACGCAGTATTTT. This translates into CASSSLGPGTDTQYF. This chain joins TRBV11-2 and TRBJ2-3, with D hard to call. Trimming stripped 4 bases from V and 1 base from J, with 12 bases between. The V gene's germline CDR1 is SGHAT and CDR2 FQNNGV. The CDR3 loop spans 15 amino acids.

Comment on this clonotype: Being one base from a much bigger clone, this may be a read error. The genes are TRBV19 and TRBJ2-2; D unclear. Germline V gene sequence: CDR1 LNHDA, CDR2 SQIVND (reference sequence). This CDR3 has 14 residues. The DNA for the CDR3 is TGTGCCAGTAGTATCACAGCGAACACCAGGGAGCTGTTTTTT. Translating gives CASSITANTRELFF.

Details on this clonotype: This may be a read error: a much more frequent sequence differs by one nucleotide. The chain uses TRBV12-3 or TRBV12-4 and TRBJ2-3; the D gene could be TRBD1 or TRBD2 (5 bases each). The V and J ends lost 5 bases and 8 bases respectively, with 11 bases between them. The CDR3 covers 12 residues. CDR3 residues: CASSITGATQYF. CDR3 coding DNA: TGTGCCAGCAGTATAACCGGGGCTACGCAGTATTTT.

The V call is TRBV7-2, the J call TRBJ2-5; 11 bases fit TRBD2. This CDR3 has 15 amino acids. With V trimmed by 5 bases and J by 3 bases, 5 bases remained unmatched. Germline V gene data show CDR1 as SGHTA and CDR2 as FQGNSA. In nucleotides, the CDR3 is TGTGCCAGCAGCCTCTTGACTAGCGGGGAAGAGACCCAGTACTTC. Translation gives CASSLLTSGEETQYF.

This clonotype was found many times. J is TRBJ1-1 and V is TRBV20-1; D not certain. Germline CDR1 is DFQATT and CDR2 is SNEGSKA (reference sequence). There are 11 residues in the CDR3. With 3 bases removed from V and 8 bases from J, the gap between germline ends came to 10 bases. CDR3 sequence reads: CSARFTPEAFF. The CDR3 nucleotides read TGCAGTGCTAGGTTTACACCAGAAGCTTTCTTT.

By proportion, this clonotype is medium-sized. The chain uses TRBV6-1 and TRBJ2-1; TRBD2 matches at 10 bases. V lost 6 bases to trimming and J lost 5 bases; unmatched junction nucleotides: 10. Germline assignment: CDR1 MNHNS and CDR2 SASEGT. The CDR3 spans 16 residues. Here the CDR3 DNA reads TGTGCCAGCAGGCCCGGACTAGCGGAGGGAAACAATGAGCAGTTCTTC. It encodes CASRPGLAEGNNEQFF.

This clonotype occurred many times. V is TRBV19 and J is TRBJ2-2, with D possibly being TRBD2 (7 bases). Trimming pared 7 bases from V and 7 bases from J, leaving 28 bases between. Germline CDR1 and CDR2: LNHDA and SQIVND (reference sequence). The CDR3 loop spans 18 amino acids. CDR3 in DNA: TGTGCCAGTATACCCCGGGTGGGGGGGCGGTTGATCGGCGGGGAGCTGTTTTTT. Translating gives CASIPRVGGRLIGGELFF.

Concerning this clonotype: One end of the junction is discordant with germline, which a read error may explain. V usage is TRBV6-1 and J usage is TRBJ1-3; D may be TRBD1 (6 bases). This CDR3 is 15 amino acids long. Per germline, CDR1 MNHNS and CDR2 SASEGT. CDR3 protein: CASSEGAGAGSTIYF. For the CDR3, the DNA is TGCGCCAGCAGTGAAGGAGCAGGGGCTGGAAGCACCATATATTTT.

This clonotype is termed medium-sized (0.01 to 0.1%). V gene TRBV11-2 combines with J gene TRBJ2-1, with D possibly being TRBD1 (5 bases). CDR1 is SGHAT, CDR2 FQNNGV, per germline. This CDR3 has 15 amino acids. V lost 1 base and J lost 3, with 10 bases in between. The CDR3 sequence: CASSLGPGIYNEQFF. For the CDR3, the DNA is TGTGCCAGCAGCTTAGGACCAGGGATCTACAATGAGCAGTTCTTC. The full variable domain, completed using reference TRBV11-2 and TRBJ2-1, is EAGVAQSPRYKIIEKRQSVAFWCNPISGHATLYWYQQILGQGPKLLIQFQNNGVVDDSQLPKDRFSAERLKGVDSTLKIQPAKLEDSAVYLCASSLGPGIYNEQFFGPGTRLTVL.

In this sample, this clonotype turned up many times. The chain employs TRBV12-3 or TRBV12-4 and TRBJ1-2, with D tentatively TRBD1 (6 bases). The CDR3 has 12 residues. Trimming left V 4 bases short and J 6 bases short, with 9 bases between. CDR3 nucleotides: TGTGCCAGCAGTTCGGCAGGGGATGGCTACACCTTC. Residues: CASSSAGDGYTF.

Ten or more counts support this clonotype. The chain combines TRBV11-2 with TRBJ2-3; TRBD2 is a possible D gene (5 bases). Germline CDR1 SGHAT, CDR2 FQNNGV. Trimming took off 5 bases at V and 0 bases at J, with 15 bases between the two ends. This CDR3 region has 16 residues. DNA for the CDR3: TGTGCCAGCAGCCTCCTGGAGGCCACTAGCACAGATACGCAGTATTTT. It encodes CASSLLEATSTDTQYF.

As regards this clonotype: A much more abundant neighbour one base away suggests this may be a read error. The chain carries TRBV20-1 and TRBJ2-1; TRBD2 might be the D (5 bases). The V end lost 5 bases, the J end lost 7 bases, and 21 bases lay between the germline ends. This CDR3 comprises 15 residues. Germline assignment: CDR1 DFQATT and CDR2 SNEGSKA (reference sequence). CDR3 coding DNA: TGCAGTGCTTTTTTAGCGAGAGGGCCTGGGAATGAGCAGTTCTTC. Protein: CSAFLARGPGNEQFF.

This clonotype was found many times. The chain has TRBV6-1 and TRBJ1-6; D might be TRBD1 (6 bases). This CDR3 comprises 14 residues. Trimming stripped 5 bases from V and 10 bases from J, with 15 bases between. The germline V gene has CDR1 MNHNS and CDR2 SASEGT. CDR3 region: CASSFQGRESPLHF. The CDR3 nucleotides are TGTGCCAGCAGTTTTCAGGGGCGCGAATCACCCCTCCACTTT.

This clonotype occurred many times. V gene TRBV6-2 or TRBV6-3 combines with J gene TRBJ2-6; D gene uncertain. The CDR3 consists of 16 residues. Germline V gene sequence: CDR1 MNHEY, CDR2 SVGEGT. Trimming took off 4 bases at V and 0 bases at J, with 10 bases between the two ends. The CDR3 loop reads CASSWKSSSGANVLTF. As DNA, the CDR3 is TGTGCCAGCAGTTGGAAGAGTTCCTCTGGGGCCAACGTCCTGACTTTC.

Remarks on this clonotype: The missing conserved phenylalanine or tryptophan at the end of this CDR3 makes a read error likely. The rearrangement uses TRBV25-1 and TRBJ1-6; D perhaps matches TRBD1 (5 bases). The ends were cut back, 5 bases at V and 5 bases at J, with 10 bases in the middle. CDR1 and CDR2 from the germline V gene are MGHDK and SYGVNS. The CDR3 loop spans 14 amino acids. CDR3 in amino acids: CASSRGTNNSPLHS. The DNA for the CDR3 is TGTGCCAGCAGTAGAGGGACCAATAATTCACCCCTCCACTCT.

This clonotype was observed once. A much bigger clone sits one base away, suggesting this may be a read error. The rearrangement links TRBV5-1 to TRBJ2-4; D is ambiguous. The CDR3 is made up of 13 amino acids. CDR1 is SGHRS and CDR2 is YFSETQ in the germline V gene. The CDR3 region is CASGLPTKNIQYF. Here the CDR3 DNA reads TGCGCCAGCGGCTTGCCCACGAAAAACATTCAGTACTTC.

This clonotype was counted many times. The chain uses TRBV4-2 and TRBJ2-1; 7 bases are a match to TRBD1. Unmatched junction bases numbered 4, after V lost 0 bases and J lost 5 bases. Germline loops: CDR1 LGHNA, CDR2 YNFKEQ. The length of the CDR3 is 15 residues. CDR3 nucleotides: TGTGCCAGCAGCCAAGACGGGACAGAAAACAATGAGCAGTTCTTC. Amino acid sequence: CASSQDGTENNEQFF.